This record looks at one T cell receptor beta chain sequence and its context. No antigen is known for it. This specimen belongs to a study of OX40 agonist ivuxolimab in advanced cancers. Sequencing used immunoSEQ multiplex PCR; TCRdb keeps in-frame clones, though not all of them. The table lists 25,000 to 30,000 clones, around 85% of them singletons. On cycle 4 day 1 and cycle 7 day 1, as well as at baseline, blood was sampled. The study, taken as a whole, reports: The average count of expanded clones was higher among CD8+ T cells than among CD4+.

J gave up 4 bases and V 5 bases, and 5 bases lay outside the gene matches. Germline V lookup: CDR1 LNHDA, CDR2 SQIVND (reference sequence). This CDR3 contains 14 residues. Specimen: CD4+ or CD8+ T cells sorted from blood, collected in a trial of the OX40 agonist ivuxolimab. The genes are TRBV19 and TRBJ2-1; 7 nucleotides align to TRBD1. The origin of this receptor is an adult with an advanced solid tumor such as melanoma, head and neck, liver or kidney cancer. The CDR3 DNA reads TGTGCCAGTAGTCAGGGGGTCGAGTACAATGAGCAGTTCTTC. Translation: CASSQGVEYNEQFF.